The 8 T cell receptor beta chains below all came from one sample that was sequenced in a study of T cells in Graves' hyperthyroidism and ophthalmopathy. Amplified regions were TCR beta CDR3 sequences from RNA transcripts. First-round RT-PCR of the TCR CDR3 relied on the HTBI primer set. Using its own MiXCR run on the multiplex PCR reads, TCRdb lists one record per CDR3 protein. The sample lists around 340,000 distinct CDR3 sequences; roughly 18% were seen once. The sample consisted of blood. The receptors here all came from a woman between 45 and 65 years old with Graves' hyperthyroidism.

The V call is TRBV12-3 or TRBV12-4, the J call TRBJ2-5; D remains ambiguous. The length of the CDR3 is 12 residues. V was shortened by 8 bases and J by 2 bases, with 9 bases between the two germline ends. The CDR3 coding sequence is TGTGCCAGCCTTAAGAGTCAAGAGACCCAGTACTTC. Amino acids: CASLKSQETQYF.

This clonotype was counted a few times. J is TRBJ2-1 and V is TRBV5-1; D is perhaps TRBD1 or TRBD2 (6 bases each). The germline V and J ends were trimmed by 7 bases and 8 bases, with 25 bases remaining between them. CDR1 is SGHRS, CDR2 YFSETQ, per germline. The CDR3 length is 16 residues. The CDR3 DNA reads as TGCGCCAGCGGTAGCGGCCAAGGGGGGTGGGCGGATGAGCAGTTCTTC. This encodes CASGSGQGGWADEQFF.

The CDR3 coding sequence is TGTGCCAGCAGCTCCGGGGGGCCCACTTGGGAGCAGTTCTTC. Encoded protein: CASSSGGPTWEQFF. The chain has TRBV6-1 and TRBJ2-1; D is possibly TRBD2 (7 bases). Germline CDR1 and CDR2: MNHNS and SASEGT. This CDR3 has 14 amino acids. V was clipped by 6 bases and J by 10 bases, with 19 bases between them.

This clonotype has ten or more counts. For the CDR3, the DNA is TGTGCCAGCAGTGAAACCCGGGACAGGACTTTAATACCGAATCAGCCCCAGCATTTT. Protein product: CASSETRDRTLIPNQPQHF. The chain couples TRBV2 to TRBJ1-5; 8 nucleotides line up with TRBD1. The J segment lost 4 bases and the V segment lost 2 bases, leaving 16 bases of the junction unmatched. The CDR3 is made up of 19 amino acids. CDR1 is SNHLY, CDR2 FYNNEI, per germline. The complete variable domain, with remaining parts taken from reference TRBV2 and TRBJ1-5, reads EPEVTQTPSHQVTQMGQEVILRCVPISNHLYFYWYRQILGQKVEFLVSFYNNEISEKSEIFDDQFSVERPDGSNFTLKIRSTKLEDSAMYFCASSETRDRTLIPNQPQHFGDGTRLSIL.

The V call is TRBV6-1, the J call TRBJ1-6; TRBD1 might be the D (6 bases). The CDR3 is 14 amino acids. V lost 5 bases and J lost 10, with 15 bases in between. Per the germline V gene, CDR1 is MNHNS and CDR2 is SASEGT. For the CDR3, the DNA is TGTGCCAGCAGTTCTGGACAGCCGGGATCACCCCTCCACTTT. It codes for CASSSGQPGSPLHF.

This clonotype was picked up a small number of times. The chain carries TRBV28 and TRBJ2-5, with TRBD1 as a possible D gene (5 bases). Germline loops: CDR1 MDHEN, CDR2 SYDVKM. Trimming removed 10 bases from V and 0 bases from J, with 9 bases in between. The CDR3 totals 12 residues. CDR3 in DNA: TGTGCCACTTCAGGGTACCAAGAGACCCAGTACTTC. Translation: CATSGYQETQYF.

The sample holds a few counts of this clonotype. The gene calls are TRBV6-1 and TRBJ1-6, with no clear D. This CDR3 spans 13 amino acids. Between the trimmed V and J ends, which lost 5 bases and 11 bases, there was a span of 13 bases. The V gene's germline CDR1 is MNHNS and CDR2 SASEGT. In DNA, the CDR3 is TGTGCCAGCAGTTTGGGCCTCAGAGCACCCCTCCACTTT. Translating gives CASSLGLRAPLHF.

Ten or more counts support this clonotype. The chain recombines TRBV10-1 with TRBJ2-1, with D possibly being TRBD2 (6 bases). With 3 bases removed from V and 0 bases from J, the gap between germline ends came to 9 bases. Germline V gene data show CDR1 as WNHNN and CDR2 as SYGVQD (reference sequence). The CDR3 is made up of 15 amino acids. The CDR3 reads CASSDPGSSYNEQFF. The DNA for the CDR3 is TGCGCCAGCAGTGACCCCGGGAGCTCCTACAATGAGCAGTTCTTC.